This TCR beta chain was sequenced during a study of blood T cells in healthy people across ages. Across the study: The capture of about one barcoded beta molecule per two T cells was achieved by template switching.

The CDR3 loop spans 17 amino acids. Trimming removed 3 bases from V and 6 bases from J; junction bases left unmatched: 14. Then a second PCR, running roughly 7 to 11 cycles, was carried out with a sample-barcoded 5' primer and a J-beta primer mix. TCRdb recomputed calls from the 5' RACE reads with MiXCR, one row per CDR3 protein. Of about 680,000 distinct CDR3 sequences in the sample, over 45% were seen once. Approximately 9 milliliters of peripheral blood were drawn from each donor into EDTA-treated tubes. This sequence originates from a woman aged 60 to 75 in good health. The chain combines TRBV12-3 or TRBV12-4 with TRBJ1-5, with 7 bases identical to TRBD1. The sequencing input was blood. CDR3 region: CASSFDPGGRFGQPQHF. In DNA, the CDR3 is TGTGCCAGCAGTTTCGACCCAGGGGGTCGGTTTGGTCAGCCCCAGCATTTT.